These T cell receptor beta chains were read from a single sample in a study of shared clonotypes between healthy human individuals. Method: immunoSEQ multiplex PCR; TCRdb's copy keeps in-frame clones and lacks some. The sample records approximately 720,000 clones, about 90% being singletons. Sequencing was done on a sample of naive CD8+ T cells sorted from blood. Every receptor here comes from a man aged 25-45 years in good health. Both conserved end residues are part of each CDR3. D genes are given only for firm matches. Size tells how often a clone was seen (once, few, many) or the class of an expanded clone, and some rows leave it out.

d_call: -; j_call: TRBJ2-7; clone_size: -; v_call: TRBV2; cdr3_aa: CASVDSRYRYEQYF; cdr3_nt: TGTGCCAGCGTGGACAGCCGTTATAGGTACGAGCAGTACTTC
d_call: TRBD2; j_call: TRBJ2-5; clone_size: -; v_call: TRBV7-9; cdr3_aa: CASSPRTSGRGETQYF; cdr3_nt: TGTGCCAGCAGCCCACGGACTAGCGGGAGGGGGGAGACCCAGTACTTC
d_call: TRBD2; j_call: TRBJ2-1; clone_size: -; v_call: TRBV7-2; cdr3_aa: CASSLEWVTSGSLFF; cdr3_nt: TGTGCCAGCAGCTTAGAGTGGGTGACTAGCGGGAGTCTGTTCTTC
d_call: -; j_call: TRBJ1-1; clone_size: -; v_call: TRBV5-1; cdr3_aa: CASSSRNRNTEAFF; cdr3_nt: TGCGCCAGCAGCTCCCGGAACAGGAACACTGAAGCTTTCTTT
d_call: TRBD2; j_call: TRBJ2-3; clone_size: -; v_call: TRBV16; cdr3_aa: CASSHTGTSASTDTQYF; cdr3_nt: TGTGCCAGCAGCCATACCGGGACTAGCGCTAGCACAGATACGCAGTATTTT
d_call: -; j_call: TRBJ2-2; clone_size: -; v_call: TRBV7-2; cdr3_aa: CASRGGPNTGELFF; cdr3_nt: TGTGCCAGCAGAGGTGGACCAAACACCGGGGAGCTGTTTTTT
d_call: TRBD1; j_call: TRBJ1-5; clone_size: -; v_call: TRBV27; cdr3_aa: CASSSTGGNQPQHF; cdr3_nt: TGTGCCAGCAGTTCTACAGGGGGCAATCAGCCCCAGCATTTT
d_call: -; j_call: TRBJ2-6; clone_size: -; v_call: TRBV28; cdr3_aa: CASSRLSSGANVLTF; cdr3_nt: TGTGCCAGCAGTCGCCTGAGCTCTGGGGCCAACGTCCTGACTTTC
d_call: -; j_call: TRBJ1-2; clone_size: -; v_call: TRBV29-1; cdr3_aa: CSVGRDYGYTF; cdr3_nt: TGCAGCGTCGGACGGGACTATGGCTACACCTTC
d_call: -; j_call: TRBJ2-1; clone_size: -; v_call: TRBV5-1; cdr3_aa: CASSLRGSHEQFF; cdr3_nt: TGCGCCAGCAGCTTAAGGGGATCCCATGAGCAGTTCTTC
d_call: -; j_call: TRBJ2-7; clone_size: -; v_call: TRBV5-1; cdr3_aa: CASSLTGNYEQYF; cdr3_nt: TGCGCCAGCAGCTTGACGGGGAACTACGAGCAGTACTTC
d_call: -; j_call: TRBJ1-2; clone_size: many; v_call: TRBV11-2; cdr3_aa: CASSSYNYGYTF; cdr3_nt: TGTGCCAGCAGCTCGTATAACTATGGCTACACCTTC
d_call: -; j_call: TRBJ2-2; clone_size: -; v_call: TRBV9; cdr3_aa: CASSPGGSNTGELFF; cdr3_nt: TGTGCCAGCAGCCCCGGCGGATCCAACACCGGGGAGCTGTTTTTT
d_call: -; j_call: TRBJ1-4; clone_size: -; v_call: TRBV30; cdr3_aa: CAWTSSYNEKLFF; cdr3_nt: TGTGCCTGGACCTCCAGCTATAATGAAAAACTGTTTTTT
d_call: -; j_call: TRBJ1-1; clone_size: -; v_call: TRBV7-9; cdr3_aa: CASSPRSEGPEAFF; cdr3_nt: TGTGCCAGCAGCCCACGGTCGGAGGGGCCTGAAGCTTTCTTT
d_call: -; j_call: TRBJ2-1; clone_size: -; v_call: TRBV27; cdr3_aa: CASSLSTGRVEQFF; cdr3_nt: TGTGCCAGCAGTTTATCAACGGGAAGAGTTGAGCAGTTCTTC
d_call: TRBD2; j_call: TRBJ2-7; clone_size: -; v_call: TRBV4-1; cdr3_aa: CASRQTKAGAEQYF; cdr3_nt: TGCGCCAGCAGGCAGACCAAAGCGGGAGCCGAGCAGTACTTC
d_call: TRBD1; j_call: TRBJ2-7; clone_size: -; v_call: TRBV7-9; cdr3_aa: CASSPRRDRVSYEQYF; cdr3_nt: TGTGCCAGCAGCCCGAGGCGGGACAGGGTATCCTACGAGCAGTACTTC
d_call: TRBD1; j_call: TRBJ1-1; clone_size: -; v_call: TRBV7-9; cdr3_aa: CASSVPGQVSNTEAFF; cdr3_nt: TGTGCCAGCAGCGTACCGGGACAGGTTTCGAACACTGAAGCTTTCTTT
d_call: -; j_call: TRBJ2-7; clone_size: once; v_call: TRBV11-2; cdr3_aa: CASSLSLQGYEQYF; cdr3_nt: TGTGCCAGCAGCTTATCCCTCCAGGGCTACGAGCAGTACTTC
d_call: -; j_call: TRBJ1-5; clone_size: -; v_call: TRBV10-2; cdr3_aa: CASRSGYSNQPQHF; cdr3_nt: TGCGCCAGCAGATCTGGGTATAGCAATCAGCCCCAGCATTTT
d_call: TRBD2; j_call: TRBJ2-3; clone_size: -; v_call: TRBV2; cdr3_aa: CASSGTGTSGRSIDTQYF; cdr3_nt: TGTGCCAGCAGTGGAACCGGGACTAGCGGGAGGAGTATAGATACGCAGTATTTT
d_call: -; j_call: TRBJ2-5; clone_size: -; v_call: TRBV28; cdr3_aa: CASSFGWKGTQYF; cdr3_nt: TGTGCCAGCAGTTTCGGCTGGAAAGGGACCCAGTACTTC
d_call: TRBD1; j_call: TRBJ2-7; clone_size: -; v_call: TRBV2; cdr3_aa: CASRDRGSSYEQYF; cdr3_nt: TGTGCCAGCAGGGACAGGGGGAGCTCCTACGAGCAGTACTTC
d_call: -; j_call: TRBJ2-3; clone_size: -; v_call: TRBV25-1; cdr3_aa: CASSDRRPGLIADTQYF; cdr3_nt: TGTGCCAGCAGTGACAGGAGGCCCGGGCTGATAGCAGATACGCAGTATTTT
d_call: -; j_call: TRBJ2-3; clone_size: -; v_call: TRBV15; cdr3_aa: CATSRVRLTYSTDTQYF; cdr3_nt: TGTGCCACCAGCAGAGTGAGGTTAACATATAGCACAGATACGCAGTATTTT
d_call: TRBD1; j_call: TRBJ1-5; clone_size: -; v_call: TRBV9; cdr3_aa: CASSGGTGGSNQPQHF; cdr3_nt: TGTGCCAGCAGCGGAGGGACAGGGGGAAGCAATCAGCCCCAGCATTTT
d_call: TRBD1; j_call: TRBJ2-1; clone_size: -; v_call: TRBV27; cdr3_aa: CASSIGGPYNEQFF; cdr3_nt: TGTGCCAGTAGTATAGGGGGCCCCTACAATGAGCAGTTCTTC
d_call: TRBD1; j_call: TRBJ2-1; clone_size: -; v_call: TRBV9; cdr3_aa: CASSVASTGENEQFF; cdr3_nt: TGTGCCAGCAGCGTAGCTTCGACAGGGGAAAATGAGCAGTTCTTC
d_call: TRBD2; j_call: TRBJ2-7; clone_size: -; v_call: TRBV11-2; cdr3_aa: CASSLGLGGFSYEQYF; cdr3_nt: TGTGCCAGCAGCTTAGGGCTGGGGGGGTTCTCCTACGAGCAGTACTTC
d_call: TRBD1; j_call: TRBJ1-2; clone_size: -; v_call: TRBV4-3; cdr3_aa: CASSGGTAGYTF; cdr3_nt: TGCGCCAGCAGCGGCGGGACAGCTGGCTACACCTTC
d_call: TRBD2; j_call: TRBJ2-7; clone_size: -; v_call: TRBV10-3; cdr3_aa: CAISTGTSGYEQYF; cdr3_nt: TGTGCCATCAGTACCGGGACTAGCGGTTACGAGCAGTACTTC
d_call: TRBD2; j_call: TRBJ2-5; clone_size: -; v_call: TRBV5-1; cdr3_aa: CASSDRLAGGERETQYF; cdr3_nt: TGCGCCAGCAGCGATCGACTAGCGGGAGGGGAGAGAGAGACCCAGTACTTC
d_call: -; j_call: TRBJ1-3; clone_size: -; v_call: TRBV7-9; cdr3_aa: CASSHGAALSGNTIYF; cdr3_nt: TGTGCCAGCAGCCATGGGGCCGCCCTCTCTGGAAACACCATATATTTT
d_call: TRBD1; j_call: TRBJ1-5; clone_size: -; v_call: TRBV19; cdr3_aa: CASSILQGAQPQHF; cdr3_nt: TGTGCCAGTAGTATATTACAGGGGGCTCAGCCCCAGCATTTT
d_call: TRBD1; j_call: TRBJ1-1; clone_size: -; v_call: TRBV28; cdr3_aa: CASNLRDRGHSTEAFF; cdr3_nt: TGTGCCAGCAACCTCCGGGACAGGGGGCACAGCACTGAAGCTTTCTTT
d_call: -; j_call: TRBJ2-2; clone_size: -; v_call: TRBV19; cdr3_aa: CASSPYTGELFF; cdr3_nt: TGTGCCAGTAGCCCGTACACCGGGGAGCTGTTTTTT
d_call: -; j_call: TRBJ1-1; clone_size: few; v_call: TRBV5-1; cdr3_aa: CASRAGVNTEAFF; cdr3_nt: TGCGCCAGCAGAGCGGGGGTGAACACTGAAGCTTTCTTT
d_call: TRBD2; j_call: TRBJ2-5; clone_size: once; v_call: TRBV29-1; cdr3_aa: CSAGLAGGTQETQYF; cdr3_nt: TGCAGCGCGGGACTAGCGGGAGGAACGCAAGAGACCCAGTACTTC
d_call: -; j_call: TRBJ1-1; clone_size: -; v_call: TRBV7-6; cdr3_aa: CASSPTGLEAFF; cdr3_nt: TGTGCCAGCAGCCCTACAGGGCTAGAAGCTTTCTTT
d_call: -; j_call: TRBJ2-1; clone_size: once; v_call: TRBV5-4; cdr3_aa: CASSRDRGYNEQFF; cdr3_nt: TGTGCCAGCAGTCGGGACCGGGGATACAATGAGCAGTTCTTC
d_call: -; j_call: TRBJ1-2; clone_size: -; v_call: TRBV4-2; cdr3_aa: CASSQGRGYTF; cdr3_nt: TGTGCCAGCAGCCAAGGGCGGGGCTACACCTTC
d_call: -; j_call: TRBJ2-1; clone_size: -; v_call: TRBV19; cdr3_aa: CASGAGEDSYNEQFF; cdr3_nt: TGTGCCTCAGGGGCGGGAGAGGACTCCTACAATGAGCAGTTCTTC
d_call: TRBD1; j_call: TRBJ2-1; clone_size: -; v_call: TRBV11-2; cdr3_aa: CASSSRDRASYNEQFF; cdr3_nt: TGTGCCAGCAGCTCCCGGGACAGGGCCTCCTACAATGAGCAGTTCTTC
d_call: -; j_call: TRBJ2-7; clone_size: -; v_call: TRBV11-2; cdr3_aa: CASSPRYEQYF; cdr3_nt: TGTGCCAGCAGCCCACGATACGAGCAGTACTTC
d_call: -; j_call: TRBJ2-1; clone_size: -; v_call: TRBV6-1; cdr3_aa: CASSEWAGREQFF; cdr3_nt: TGTGCCAGCAGTGAATGGGCGGGGAGGGAGCAGTTCTTC
d_call: -; j_call: TRBJ2-1; clone_size: -; v_call: TRBV7-9; cdr3_aa: CASSTPLERTYNEQFF; cdr3_nt: TGTGCCAGCAGCACTCCACTTGAGCGGACCTACAATGAGCAGTTCTTC
d_call: -; j_call: TRBJ2-7; clone_size: -; v_call: TRBV10-3; cdr3_aa: CAISEDRHYEQYF; cdr3_nt: TGTGCCATCAGTGAAGACAGGCACTACGAGCAGTACTTC
d_call: -; j_call: TRBJ1-5; clone_size: few; v_call: TRBV27; cdr3_aa: CASSLEGNRGNQPQHF; cdr3_nt: TGTGCCAGCAGTTTAGAGGGCAACAGGGGCAATCAGCCCCAGCATTTT
d_call: -; j_call: TRBJ2-6; clone_size: -; v_call: TRBV6-4; cdr3_aa: CASSEGAFASGANVLTF; cdr3_nt: TGTGCCAGCAGTGAGGGAGCCTTTGCCTCTGGGGCCAACGTCCTGACTTTC
d_call: TRBD1; j_call: TRBJ2-7; clone_size: once; v_call: TRBV10-3; cdr3_aa: CAIRLDRMVYEQYF; cdr3_nt: TGTGCCATCAGGCTGGACAGGATGGTTTACGAGCAGTACTTC
d_call: TRBD2; j_call: TRBJ2-2; clone_size: -; v_call: TRBV7-9; cdr3_aa: CASSLELAGVGPNTGELFF; cdr3_nt: TGTGCCAGCAGCTTAGAACTAGCGGGAGTTGGGCCGAACACCGGGGAGCTGTTTTTT